Listed here is a single T cell receptor beta chain. Its antigen specificity is not known. Qualities for individual bases were not recorded, and no much larger clone is one base off. Trimming removed 5 bases from V and 6 bases from J; the gene matches leave 8 bases unexplained. The germline V gene (reference sequence) provides CDR1 DFQATT and CDR2 SNEGSKA. Its CDR3 holds 15 amino acids, cysteine through phenylalanine. Only the CDR3 DNA stays, 45 bases, in frame from base 1. These reads were obtained on an Illumina HiSeq 2500. Quantitative 5'-RACE with molecular barcodes was the method used to prepare the TCR beta libraries. The authors processed their data as follows. A new computational method based on a probabilistic model of VDJ rearrangement was used to identify disease-linked TCR variants. TCRdb cleaned the public reads at Q25 with fastp, built clones with MiXCR and kept in-frame beta chains. Each entry merges the rows of one CDR3 protein and shows their most common DNA and genes. V and J calls and clone size were set by TCRdb, not the authors. This sample comprises about 88,000 distinct CDR3 sequences, approximately 30% of them detected only once. The ten biggest clones cover around 60% of the sample.

The sample is drawn from a study of CD8 T cells in ankylosing spondylitis (dated by TCRdb to about 2017). In terms of the full investigation: T cell receptor beta repertoires were profiled in healthy donors and ankylosing spondylitis patients so that disease-linked TCR variants could be found. The whole study cohort included some 100 healthy donors and over 20 ankylosing spondylitis patients. Peripheral blood samples were taken, and synovial fluid was additionally collected from ankylosing spondylitis patients. Paper-wide results and their limitations: Blood from ankylosing spondylitis patients appeared to be characterized by a TCR beta motif made up of several highly homologous amino acid variants. The disease-linked clones showed a CD8+ phenotype and occurred at relatively low frequencies in peripheral blood. Some motif variants were previously reported in synovial fluid and blood of reactive arthritis patients, suggesting common disease-initiation mechanisms. According to the report, matched synovial fluid samples from ankylosing spondylitis patients were significantly enriched for the disease-linked clones.

This clonotype was sampled from a male donor with ankylosing spondylitis or in good health (not recorded which). Sequencing was carried out using blood, either unsorted or a sorted T cell fraction (not recorded which). Recombination linked TRBV20-1 to TRBJ2-2; the junction holds 11 bases that match TRBD2. The CDR3 reads CSAPIAGGPSGELFF. The DNA is TGCAGTGCTCCAATAGCGGGGGGGCCGTCCGGGGAGCTGTTTTTT.